This T cell receptor beta chain was observed in a study of sequential checkpoint blockade in melanoma. The treatment: randomized to nivolumab then ipilimumab (arm A) or the reverse (arm B). From thawed PBMCs, live CD3+CD8+ cells negative for CD19 and CD56 were sorted. Between the trimmed V and J ends, which lost 3 bases and 5 bases, there was a span of 14 bases. Germline V gene lookup returns CDR1 MNHEY and CDR2 SMNVEV (reference sequence). The CDR3 loop spans 14 amino acids. Here immunoSEQ multiplex PCR was the method, and the copy in TCRdb shows in-frame clones only, minus some. The sample has under 45,000 clones; approximately 84% are singletons.

This rearrangement joins TRBV27 to TRBJ2-7, with no clear D. This sample comprised CD8+ T cells sorted from blood (inferred from file names), obtained from a patient given nivolumab and ipilimumab in sequence. The receptor was derived from a human donor with melanoma. CDR3 loop: CASSLGRSMNEQYF. CDR3 nucleotide sequence: TGTGCCAGCAGTTTGGGCCGCTCAATGAACGAGCAGTACTTC.